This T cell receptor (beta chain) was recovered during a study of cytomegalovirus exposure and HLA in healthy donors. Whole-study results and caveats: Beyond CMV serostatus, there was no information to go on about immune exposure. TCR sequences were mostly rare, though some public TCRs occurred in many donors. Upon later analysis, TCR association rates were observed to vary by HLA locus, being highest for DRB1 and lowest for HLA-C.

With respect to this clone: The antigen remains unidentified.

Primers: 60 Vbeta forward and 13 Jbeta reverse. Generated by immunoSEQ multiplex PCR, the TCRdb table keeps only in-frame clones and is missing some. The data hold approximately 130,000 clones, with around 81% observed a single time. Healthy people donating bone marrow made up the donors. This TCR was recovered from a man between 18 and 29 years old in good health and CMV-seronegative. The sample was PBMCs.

CDR3 in DNA: TGTGCCAGCAGGTCACCAGGACAGGACCCTGAAGCTTTCTTT. Its protein product is CASRSPGQDPEAFF. V and J are TRBV7-9 and TRBJ1-1, with 7 bases fitting TRBD1. The CDR3 is 14 residues long. J was trimmed by 6 bases and V by 6 bases; bases with no gene match: 10. Germline-derived CDR1 and CDR2 are SEHNR and FQNEAQ (reference sequence).